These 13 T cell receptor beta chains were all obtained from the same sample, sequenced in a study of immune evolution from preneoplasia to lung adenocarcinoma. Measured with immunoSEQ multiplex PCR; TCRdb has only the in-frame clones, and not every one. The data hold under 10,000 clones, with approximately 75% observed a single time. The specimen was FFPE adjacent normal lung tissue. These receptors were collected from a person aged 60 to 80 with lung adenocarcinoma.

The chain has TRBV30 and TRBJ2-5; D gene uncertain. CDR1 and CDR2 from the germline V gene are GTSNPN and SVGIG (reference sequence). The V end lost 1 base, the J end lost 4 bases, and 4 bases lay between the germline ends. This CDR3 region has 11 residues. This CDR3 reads CAWSGGETQYF. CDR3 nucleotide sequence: TGTGCCTGGAGTGGCGGAGAGACCCAGTACTTC.

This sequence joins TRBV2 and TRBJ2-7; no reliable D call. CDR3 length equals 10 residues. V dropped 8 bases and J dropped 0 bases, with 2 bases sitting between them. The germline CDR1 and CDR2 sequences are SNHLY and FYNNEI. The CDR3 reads CASRSYEQYF. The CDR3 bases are TGTGCCAGCCGCTCCTACGAGCAGTACTTC. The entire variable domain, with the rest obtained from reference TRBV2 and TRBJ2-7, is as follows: EPEVTQTPSHQVTQMGQEVILRCVPISNHLYFYWYRQILGQKVEFLVSFYNNEISEKSEIFDDQFSVERPDGSNFTLKIRSTKLEDSAMYFCASRSYEQYFGPGTRLTVT.

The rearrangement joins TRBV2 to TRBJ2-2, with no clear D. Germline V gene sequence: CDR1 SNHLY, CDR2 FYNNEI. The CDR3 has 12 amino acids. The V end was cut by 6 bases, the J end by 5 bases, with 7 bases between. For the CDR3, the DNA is TGTGCCAGCAGGTTGGGTACCGGGGAGCTGTTTTTT. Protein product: CASRLGTGELFF.

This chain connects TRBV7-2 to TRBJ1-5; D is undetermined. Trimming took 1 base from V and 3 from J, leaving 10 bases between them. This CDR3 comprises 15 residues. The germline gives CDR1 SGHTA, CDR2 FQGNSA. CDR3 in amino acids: CASSLDRAPNQPQHF. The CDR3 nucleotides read TGTGCCAGCAGCTTAGATAGGGCCCCCAATCAGCCCCAGCATTTT.

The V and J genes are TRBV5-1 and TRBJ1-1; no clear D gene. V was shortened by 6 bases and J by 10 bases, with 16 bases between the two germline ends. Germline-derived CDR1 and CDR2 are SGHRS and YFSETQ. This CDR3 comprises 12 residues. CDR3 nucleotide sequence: TGCGCCAGCAAGGATCAAACAGAAAGAGCTTTCTTT. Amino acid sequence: CASKDQTERAFF. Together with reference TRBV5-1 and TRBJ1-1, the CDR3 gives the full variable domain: KAGVTQTPRYLIKTRGQQVTLSCSPISGHRSVSWYQQTPGQGLQFLFEYFSETQRNKGNFPGRFSGRQFSNSRSEMNVSTLELGDSALYLCASKDQTERAFFGQGTRLTVV.

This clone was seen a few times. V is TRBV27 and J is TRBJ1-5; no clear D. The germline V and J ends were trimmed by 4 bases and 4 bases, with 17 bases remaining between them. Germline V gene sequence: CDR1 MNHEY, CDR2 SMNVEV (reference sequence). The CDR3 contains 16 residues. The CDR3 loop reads CASSSLGGGGNQPQHF. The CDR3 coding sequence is TGTGCCAGCAGTTCCCTGGGAGGAGGAGGTAATCAGCCCCAGCATTTT.

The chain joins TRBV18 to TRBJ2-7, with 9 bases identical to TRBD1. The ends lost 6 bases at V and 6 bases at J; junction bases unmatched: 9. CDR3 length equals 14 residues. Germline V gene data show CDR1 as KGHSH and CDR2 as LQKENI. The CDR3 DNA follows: TGTGCCAGCTCCGCCGGTGGGACAGGGCTCGAGCAGTACTTC. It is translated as CASSAGGTGLEQYF.

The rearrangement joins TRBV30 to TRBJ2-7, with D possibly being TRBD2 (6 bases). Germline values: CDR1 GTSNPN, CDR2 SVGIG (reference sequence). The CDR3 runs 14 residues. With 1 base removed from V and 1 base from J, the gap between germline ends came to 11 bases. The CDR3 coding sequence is TGTGCCTGGAGTGGCCTAGCGAGATCCTACGAGCAGTACTTC. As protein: CAWSGLARSYEQYF.

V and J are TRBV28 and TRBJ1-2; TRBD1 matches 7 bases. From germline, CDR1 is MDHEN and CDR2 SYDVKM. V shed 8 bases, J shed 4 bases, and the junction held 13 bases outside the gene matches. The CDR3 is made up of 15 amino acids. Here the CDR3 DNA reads TGTGCCAGCGTTCCGGACAGGCGAGCTTTCTATGGCTACACCTTC. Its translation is CASVPDRRAFYGYTF.

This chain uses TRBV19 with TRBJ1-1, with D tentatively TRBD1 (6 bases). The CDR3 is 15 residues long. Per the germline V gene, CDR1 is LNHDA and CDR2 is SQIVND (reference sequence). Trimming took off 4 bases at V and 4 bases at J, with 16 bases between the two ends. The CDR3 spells CASSTLQGKGTEAFF. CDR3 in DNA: TGTGCCAGTAGTACCCTACAGGGTAAAGGCACTGAAGCTTTCTTT.

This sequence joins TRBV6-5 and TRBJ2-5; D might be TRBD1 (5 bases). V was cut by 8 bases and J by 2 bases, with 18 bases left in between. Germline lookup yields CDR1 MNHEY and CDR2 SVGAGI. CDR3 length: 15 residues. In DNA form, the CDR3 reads TGTGCCAGCCGCCCAGGCAGGGTGCCTCAAGAGACCCAGTACTTC. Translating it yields CASRPGRVPQETQYF.

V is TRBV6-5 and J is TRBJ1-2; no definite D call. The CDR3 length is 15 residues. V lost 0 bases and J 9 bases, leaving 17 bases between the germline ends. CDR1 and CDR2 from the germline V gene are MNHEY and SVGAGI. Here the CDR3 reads CASSYSYTAEMSYTF. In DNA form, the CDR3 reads TGTGCCAGCAGTTACTCGTATACCGCGGAGATGAGCTACACCTTC.

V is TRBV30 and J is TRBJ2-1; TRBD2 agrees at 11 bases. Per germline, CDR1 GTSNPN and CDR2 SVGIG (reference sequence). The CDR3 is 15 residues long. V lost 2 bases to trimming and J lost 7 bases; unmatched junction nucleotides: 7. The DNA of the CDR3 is TGTGCCTGGAGTCGGGGGACTAGCGGATTAAATGAGCAGTTCTTC. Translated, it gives CAWSRGTSGLNEQFF.